This T cell receptor (beta chain) comes out of a study of blood T cells in healthy people across ages. This clonotype was seen a handful of times. With V trimmed by 8 bases and J by 7 bases, 11 bases remained unmatched. The CDR3 totals 15 residues. Germline V gene sequence: CDR1 SGHTA, CDR2 FQGTGA. A J-beta primer mix and a sample-barcoded 5' primer were used in a second PCR of roughly 6 to 11 cycles. TCRdb called the 5' RACE reads again in MiXCR, with one record for every CDR3 protein. Of about 930,000 distinct CDR3 sequences listed, around 29% are singletons. These data also featured in a second study, about T cells of mothers and their children.

The chain employs TRBV7-3 and TRBJ2-1; TRBD2 matches at 10 bases. The sample comprised blood. The sequence was obtained from a middle-aged woman in good health. CDR3 coding DNA: TGTGCCAGCGGCTGCAGCGGGGGGGGCCGGAATGAGCAGTTCTTC. It codes for CASGCSGGGRNEQFF.